What follows are 21 T cell receptor delta chains derived from one specimen sequenced in a study of gamma-delta chains in newborns, infants, children. TCRdb re-called the reads with CATT. The data contain about 1,400 delta-chain clones, roughly 1.1% of them singletons. Input material: blood. Receptors originate from a child in good health.

With respect to this clone: A read error likely explains this, since a far larger clone differs by one base. The V call is TRDV2, the J call TRDJ3, with 7 nucleotides matching TRDD3. CDR3 size: 20 residues. The germline V gene has CDR1 GEAIGNYY and CDR2 EKD. The CDR3 loop is CACDTLGVTSSSWDARQMFF. The CDR3 nucleotides are TGTGCCTGTGACACCCTGGGGGTTACTTCTAGCTCCTGGGACGCCCGACAGATGTTTTTC.

A word on this clone: This likely traces to a read error, being one base from a far larger clone. J is TRDJ1 and V is TRDV2; 7 bases agree with TRDD3. This CDR3 comprises 15 residues. Looked up from germline, CDR1 is GEAIGNYY and CDR2 is EKD. CDR3 amino acids: CACDALTGAPDKPIF. The CDR3 DNA reads TGTGCCTGTGACGCCCTTACTGGGGCCCCCGATAAACCCATCTTT.

This clone was counted only a few times. This could be a read error, since a much larger clone is one nucleotide away. This chain connects TRDV1 to TRDJ1; 11 positions match TRDD3. The length of the CDR3 is 23 residues. Germline CDR1 reads TSWWSYY; CDR2 reads QGS. The CDR3 sequence is CALREPWAPTVQAVLGDKNKLIF. DNA of the CDR3: TGTGCTCTTCGGGAACCTTGGGCTCCTACAGTTCAGGCCGTACTGGGGGATAAGAATAAACTCATCTTT.

The chain recombines TRDV2 with TRDJ1; a possible D gene is TRDD3 (5 bases). V lost 4 bases and J 0 bases, leaving 20 bases between the germline ends. This CDR3 contains 17 residues. CDR1 GEAIGNYY and CDR2 EKD come from the germline V gene. CDR3 sequence: CACDLLSGGDYTDKLIF. DNA of the CDR3: TGTGCCTGTGATCTCCTTTCGGGGGGCGATTACACCGATAAACTCATCTTT.

By share of the sample, this clone is large. The same CDR3 can be traced to other DNA sequences in this sample. This chain links TRDV2 with TRDJ1; TRDD3 matches at 10 bases. The CDR3 extends over 17 amino acids. The trim removed 1 base at V and 5 bases at J, leaving 12 bases unmatched. The germline V gene has CDR1 GEAIGNYY and CDR2 EKD. The CDR3 nucleotides are TGTGCCTGTGACACTATCCGGACTGGGGGATCAAGGGATAAACTCATCTTT. This encodes CACDTIRTGGSRDKLIF.

Of note for this clone: A far larger clone is only one base removed, so a read error is likely. The same CDR3 also results from other DNA sequences found in this sample. The V and J genes are TRDV2 and TRDJ1; 13 bases line up with TRDD3. V lost 4 bases, J lost 4 bases, and 8 bases stayed unmatched. This CDR3 contains 16 residues. In germline, CDR1 is GEAIGNYY, CDR2 EKD. In DNA form, the CDR3 reads TGTGCCTGTGATGCTCTACTGGGGGATACGTTCGATAAACTCATCTTT. This encodes CACDALLGDTFDKLIF.

This clone was seen a handful of times. The V call is TRDV2, the J call TRDJ1; TRDD3 matches at 7 bases. CDR1 is GEAIGNYY, CDR2 EKD, per germline. V was pared by 3 bases and J by 6 bases, with 9 bases of the junction left unmatched. CDR3 length: 14 residues. The CDR3 loop reads CACDPLGGSYKLIF. The CDR3 bases are TGTGCCTGTGACCCGCTGGGGGGTAGTTATAAACTCATCTTT.

Note on this clone: This clone may be a read error of a much larger clone one base away. The chain uses TRDV2 and TRDJ3, with 11 bases that match TRDD3. Germline CDR1 reads GEAIGNYY; CDR2 reads EKD. The CDR3 is made up of 19 amino acids. CDR3 residues: CARDTLGDTASWDTRQMFF. As DNA, the CDR3 is TGTGCCCGTGACACTCTGGGGGATACTGCGTCATGGGACACCCGACAGATGTTTTTC.

In regard to this clone: The likely explanation is a read error, given a far larger clone one base away. This same CDR3 is encoded by further DNA sequences in the sample. The chain employs TRDV1 and TRDJ1, with 9 nucleotides matching TRDD3. Germline assignment: CDR1 TSWWSYY and CDR2 QGS. The CDR3 extends over 19 amino acids. The J segment lost 4 bases and the V segment lost 3 bases, leaving 18 bases of the junction unmatched. This CDR3 is CALGDPALYWGTLIDKLIF. The CDR3 DNA reads as TGTGCTCTTGGGGATCCGGCTCTGTACTGGGGGACCCTCATCGATAAACTCATCTTT.

This clone is medium-sized in the sample. V and J are TRDV2 and TRDJ1, with 7 bases lining up with TRDD3. Trimming took 4 bases from V and 1 from J; bases not matched to a gene: 8. CDR1 and CDR2 from the germline V gene are GEAIGNYY and EKD. CDR3 length: 15 amino acids. DNA of the CDR3: TGTGCCTGTGAGAGCTTACTGGGGACCACCGATAAACTCATCTTT. It is translated as CACESLLGTTDKLIF.

This clone was picked up a small number of times. A much bigger clone sits one base away, suggesting this may be a read error. J is TRDJ1 and V is TRDV2, with 9 nucleotides matching TRDD3. This CDR3 contains 18 residues. Germline values: CDR1 GEAIGNYY, CDR2 EKD. The V segment lost 3 bases and the J segment 7 bases; nucleotides outside the gene matches: 20. The CDR3 loop reads CACDAITAATGGHPKLIF. CDR3 in DNA: TGTGCCTGTGACGCCATCACGGCCGCTACTGGGGGACACCCTAAACTCATCTTT.

This clone is judged large. Different DNA sequences within this sample yield the same CDR3. The V and J genes are TRDV1 and TRDJ1; TRDD3 matches 13 bases. The germline V gene encodes CDR1 TSWWSYY and CDR2 QGS. The CDR3 spans 19 residues. Trimming removed 3 bases from V and 3 bases from J; junction bases left unmatched: 13. The CDR3: CALGDPVLGDTHCSDKLIF. The CDR3 nucleotides are TGTGCTCTTGGGGACCCTGTACTGGGGGATACGCATTGTTCCGATAAACTCATCTTT.

As concerns this clone: A far larger clone is one nucleotide away, so this likely arose from a read error. Other DNA variants within this sample encode the same CDR3. The V gene is TRDV2, the J gene TRDJ3; D perhaps matches TRDD3 (6 bases). The CDR3 covers 20 residues. Germline V CDR1 and CDR2: GEAIGNYY, EKD. The CDR3 DNA is TGTGCCTGTGACACGGGCTGGGGTATATCGAGCTCCTGGGACACCCGGCAGATGTTTTTC. This sequence encodes CACDTGWGISSSWDTRQMFF.

A few counts support this clone. The amino acid sequence in TCRdb belongs to a much larger clone and departs from this DNA's translation at residue 8, likely a sequencing read error; the sequence shown is translated from the DNA. Here the CDR3 reads CACDRLGGVNTDKLIF. CDR3 sequence (DNA): TGTGCCTGTGACAGACTGGGGGGGGTGAACACCGATAAACTCATCTTT. The V gene is TRDV2, the J gene TRDJ1; TRDD3 matches 8 bases. Per germline, CDR1 GEAIGNYY and CDR2 EKD. This CDR3 is 16 amino acids long. The ends lost 2 bases at V and 0 bases at J; junction bases unmatched: 7.

A few counts support this clone. Given a much more abundant clone one base away, this may be a read error. The rearrangement joins TRDV2 to TRDJ1; TRDD2 might be the D (5 bases). The CDR3 is 17 residues long. The V gene lost 1 base and the J gene lost 0 bases, with 17 bases spanning the gap. Germline V gene data show CDR1 as GEAIGNYY and CDR2 as EKD. The CDR3 loop is CACDTLSEPSDTDKLIF. In DNA form, the CDR3 reads TGTGCCTGTGACACGCTCTCTGAGCCTTCGGACACCGATAAACTCATCTTT.

Worth noting for this clone: The protein recorded in TCRdb matches a much larger clone and deviates from this DNA's translation at residue 4, suggesting a read error; the protein here is obtained by translating the DNA. This chain links TRDV2 with TRDJ1, with 12 nucleotides matching TRDD3. The CDR3 runs 20 residues. Germline CDR1 reads GEAIGNYY; CDR2 reads EKD. The CDR3, as DNA: TGTGCCTGTGTCACCGTGAGACTGGGGGATACCTCAATGGACACCGATAAACTCATCTTT. It encodes CACVTVRLGDTSMDTDKLIF.

This clone was detected a few times. This likely traces to a read error, being one base from a far larger clone. Other DNA sequences from this sample encode an identical CDR3 as well. V usage is TRDV2 and J usage is TRDJ1; D is ambiguous. V lost 3 bases to trimming and J lost 3 bases, with 16 bases between them. Germline loops: CDR1 GEAIGNYY, CDR2 EKD. The CDR3 loop spans 15 amino acids. This CDR3 reads CACDALTGAPDKLIF. The CDR3, as DNA: TGTGCCTGTGACGCCCTTACCGGGGCCCCCGATAAACTCATCTTT.

The table lists this clone with a few counts. Possible read error: a much larger clone is one base away. The rearrangement joins TRDV1 to TRDJ1, with 9 bases lining up with TRDD3. The CDR3 sequence is 22 residues long. Germline CDR1 and CDR2: TSWWSYY and QGS. Trimming took 0 bases from V and 2 from J; bases not matched to a gene: 22. CDR3 bases: TGTGCTCTTGGGGAACTATTACACGCCCAGTGGGGGATATTGTTGGGAACCGATAAACTCATCTTT. Amino acids: CALGELLHAQWGILLGTDKLIF.

In this sample, this clone is large. The chain carries TRDV2 and TRDJ1; 9 bases map to TRDD3. The CDR3 consists of 18 residues. V lost 0 bases, J lost 7 bases, and 17 bases stayed unmatched. The germline V gene has CDR1 GEAIGNYY and CDR2 EKD. CDR3 protein: CACDTITAATGGHPKLIF. The CDR3 nucleotides are TGTGCCTGTGACACCATCACGGCCGCTACTGGGGGACACCCTAAACTCATCTTT.

This clone was counted between two and nine times. Possible read error: a much larger clone is one base away. The V gene is TRDV2, the J gene TRDJ1, with D possibly being TRDD3 (6 bases). This CDR3 region has 15 residues. V gave up 0 bases and J gave up 7 bases, with 17 bases separating them. The V gene's germline CDR1 is GEAIGNYY and CDR2 EKD. The CDR3 nucleotides read TGTGCCTGTGACACCCTTGTGGGGGTGCGCGGTAAACTCATCTTT. As protein: CACDTLVGVRGKLIF.

The chain couples TRDV1 to TRDJ1, with 9 nucleotides matching TRDD3. This CDR3 contains 19 residues. Trimming cost V 8 bases and J 3 bases; bases outside gene matches: 22. Germline V gene sequence: CDR1 TSWWSYY, CDR2 QGS. The CDR3 sequence is CALSSPYAWGMMWPDKLIF. In DNA form, the CDR3 reads TGTGCTCTTTCCTCCCCCTACGCCTGGGGGATGATGTGGCCCGATAAACTCATCTTT.